Presented here are 29 T cell receptor beta chains from one specimen sequenced in a study of cytomegalovirus exposure and HLA in healthy donors. PCR used 60 Vbeta primers and 13 Jbeta primers. Generated by immunoSEQ multiplex PCR, the TCRdb table keeps only in-frame clones and is missing some. The table has 200,000 or so clones, roughly 80% seen once; the top ten hold around 0.2%. The source material was PBMCs. These receptors were collected from a girl aged 2-10 years in good health and CMV-seronegative.

This chain connects TRBV4-1 to TRBJ2-7; 10 nucleotides line up with TRBD2. This CDR3 region has 16 residues. V was pared by 7 bases and J by 4 bases, with 13 bases of the junction left unmatched. Germline CDR1 and CDR2: MGHRA and YSYEKL. The CDR3 coding sequence is TGCGCCAGCAAGGAAAGAGGGCTAGCGGGGGAATACGAGCAGTACTTC. Amino acids: CASKERGLAGEYEQYF.

The chain recombines TRBV30 with TRBJ2-6; 9 nucleotides match TRBD1. Germline assignment: CDR1 GTSNPN and CDR2 SVGIG (reference sequence). Losses at the gene ends were 1 base for V and 3 bases for J; bases not matched to a gene: 4. This CDR3 has 16 residues. In nucleotides, the CDR3 is TGTGCCTGGAGTGGGGACAGGGCAGGTGGGGCCAACGTCCTGACTTTC. This gives the protein CAWSGDRAGGANVLTF.

This clone was seen a few times. The genes are TRBV11-2 and TRBJ2-7; 8 bases map to TRBD2. Per germline, CDR1 SGHAT and CDR2 FQNNGV. The V gene end was trimmed by 1 base and the J gene end by 2 bases; junction bases not matched to a gene: 4. This CDR3 is 15 amino acids long. CDR3 amino acids: CASSLVSGRAYEQYF. The DNA of the CDR3 is TGTGCCAGCAGCTTAGTCAGCGGGAGAGCCTACGAGCAGTACTTC.

This rearrangement joins TRBV7-7 to TRBJ2-1; 9 bases are shared with TRBD2. There are 18 residues in the CDR3. CDR1 is SSHAT and CDR2 is FNYEAQ in the germline V gene (reference sequence). V trimming: 1 base; J trimming: 2 bases; junction bases outside the gene matches: 9. The CDR3 region is CASSLELAGASAYNEQFF. In DNA form, the CDR3 reads TGTGCCAGCAGCTTAGAGTTAGCGGGGGCCTCCGCCTACAATGAGCAGTTCTTC. Full variable domain (rest looked up from reference TRBV7-7 and TRBJ2-1): GAGVSQSPRYKVTKRGQDVTLRCDPISSHATLYWYQQALGQGPEFLTYFNYEAQPDKSGLPSDRFSAERPEGSISTLTIQRTEQRDSAMYRCASSLELAGASAYNEQFFGPGTRLTVL.

The chain is built from TRBV19 and TRBJ2-1, with D perhaps TRBD1 (5 bases). This CDR3 is 14 amino acids long. Trimming stripped 5 bases from V and 6 bases from J, with 14 bases between. The V gene's germline CDR1 is LNHDA and CDR2 SQIVND (reference sequence). The CDR3 nucleotides read TGTGCCAGTAGTCTAGGGGCGTCGGTCAATGAGCAGTTCTTC. This translates into CASSLGASVNEQFF. Complete variable domain (other parts from reference TRBV19 and TRBJ2-1): DGGITQSPKYLFRKEGQNVTLSCEQNLNHDAMYWYRQDPGQGLRLIYYSQIVNDFQKGDIAEGYSVSREKKESFPLTVTSAQKNPTAFYLCASSLGASVNEQFFGPGTRLTVL.

The chain employs TRBV27 and TRBJ2-7; D remains unclear. The CDR3 covers 13 residues. Germline V gives CDR1 MNHEY, CDR2 SMNVEV (reference sequence). V was pared by 3 bases and J by 0 bases, with 6 bases between. The DNA for the CDR3 is TGTGCCAGCAGTTTTGCCAGCTCCTACGAGCAGTACTTC. Its protein is CASSFASSYEQYF.

V and J are TRBV14 and TRBJ2-5; 13 bases agree with TRBD2. Germline trimming cut 3 bases from V and 4 bases from J; bases unmatched to any gene: 5. The CDR3 loop spans 16 amino acids. Germline CDR1 and CDR2: SGHDN and FVKESK. CDR3 in DNA: TGTGCCAGCAGCCATCTCCGGACTAGCGGGGGAGAGACCCAGTACTTC. It encodes CASSHLRTSGGETQYF.

The rearrangement joins TRBV5-4 to TRBJ2-5; 10 bases are shared with TRBD1. With the DNA end fitting TRBJ2-7 better, the J assignment may be wrong. The CDR3 sequence is 17 residues long. Germline V lookup: CDR1 SGHNT, CDR2 YYREEE (reference sequence). CDR3 in amino acids: CASSPRAGTGVFYEQYF. CDR3 coding DNA: TGTGCCAGCAGCCCGCGAGCCGGGACAGGGGTTTTCTACGAGCAGTACTTC.

This clone was seen once. The V call is TRBV4-1, the J call TRBJ2-2; TRBD2 aligns across 12 bases. The length of the CDR3 is 17 residues. V trimming: 1 base; J trimming: 3 bases; junction bases outside the gene matches: 3. Germline CDR1 MGHRA, CDR2 YSYEKL. The CDR3 nucleotides are TGCGCCAGCAGCCAAGGACTAGCGGGAGTACACACCGGGGAGCTGTTTTTT. Protein: CASSQGLAGVHTGELFF.

V and J are TRBV18 and TRBJ1-5, with 9 positions matching TRBD1. J gave up 2 bases and V 3 bases, and 2 bases lay outside the gene matches. The CDR3 has 15 amino acids. Germline V CDR1 and CDR2: KGHSH, LQKENI. CDR3 in DNA: TGTGCCAGCTCACCGGGACAGGGAGGCAATCAGCCCCAGCATTTT. It translates to CASSPGQGGNQPQHF. Full variable domain (rest looked up from reference TRBV18 and TRBJ1-5): NAGVMQNPRHLVRRRGQEARLRCSPMKGHSHVYWYRQLPEEGLKFMVYLQKENIIDESGMPKERFSAEFPKEGPSILRIQQVVRGDSAAYFCASSPGQGGNQPQHFGDGTRLSIL.

This CDR3 is CASSKVVTSSEQFF. The CDR3 region has the DNA TGTGCCAGCAGCAAAGTTGTAACTTCAAGTGAGCAGTTCTTC. The chain carries TRBV21-1 and TRBJ2-1; the table's D call, TRBD2, was not checked against the DNA. TRBV21-1 is a documented pseudogene. The CDR3 is made up of 14 amino acids.

This clone was counted once. The chain combines TRBV10-2 with TRBJ1-1; D is ambiguous. The CDR3 extends over 13 amino acids. Germline V gives CDR1 WSHSY, CDR2 SAAADI. Trimming removed 3 bases at V and 0 bases at J, with 5 bases between. The CDR3 nucleotides read TGCGCCAGCAGTGACCAGATGAACACTGAAGCTTTCTTT. It specifies CASSDQMNTEAFF.

The V gene is TRBV7-3, the J gene TRBJ2-1; D is unresolved. Germline assignment: CDR1 SGHTA and CDR2 FQGTGA. The length of the CDR3 is 16 residues. The germline V and J ends were trimmed by 0 bases and 0 bases, with 9 bases remaining between them. CDR3 DNA sequence: TGTGCCAGCAGCTTAACATACAGCTTCTCCTACAATGAGCAGTTCTTC. Encoded protein: CASSLTYSFSYNEQFF.

This chain connects TRBV25-1 to TRBJ1-3; D is unresolved. This CDR3 contains 15 residues. V lost 6 bases and J 1 base, leaving 13 bases between the germline ends. CDR1 and CDR2 (germline): MGHDK, SYGVNS. CDR3 amino acids: CASRGGGISGNTIYF. CDR3 sequence (DNA): TGTGCCAGCAGGGGTGGCGGTATTTCTGGAAACACCATATATTTT. The full variable domain, completed using reference TRBV25-1 and TRBJ1-3, is EADIYQTPRYLVIGTGKKITLECSQTMGHDKMYWYQQDPGMELHLIHYSYGVNSTEKGDLSSESTVSRIRTEHFPLTLESARPSHTSQYLCASRGGGISGNTIYFGEGSWLTVV.

The J gene is TRBJ2-5, the V gene TRBV7-9; 7 bases match TRBD2. Germline V gene lookup returns CDR1 SEHNR and CDR2 FQNEAQ (reference sequence). This CDR3 has 14 amino acids. V was pared by 7 bases and J by 7 bases, with 12 bases of the junction left unmatched. CDR3 loop: CASNTSPGEGTQYF. CDR3 DNA sequence: TGTGCCAGCAACACTAGCCCTGGGGAGGGGACCCAGTACTTC.

V gene TRBV5-6 combines with J gene TRBJ2-3, with 16 bases that match TRBD2. CDR1 is SGHDT and CDR2 is YYEEEE in the germline V gene. J lost 3 bases, V lost 5 bases, and 6 bases had no gene match. The CDR3 sequence is 17 residues long. The CDR3 DNA reads TGTGCCAGCAGTCTGGGACTAGCGGGGGGGCGGACAGATACGCAGTATTTT. Protein: CASSLGLAGGRTDTQYF. Using reference TRBV5-6 and TRBJ2-3 for the parts outside the CDR3, the full variable domain is DAGVTQSPTHLIKTRGQQVTLRCSPKSGHDTVSWYQQALGQGPQFIFQYYEEEERQRGNFPDRFSGHQFPNYSSELNVNALLLGDSALYLCASSLGLAGGRTDTQYFGPGTRLTVL.

The chain is built from TRBV5-1 and TRBJ2-5, with 8 nucleotides matching TRBD2. V trimming: 3 bases; J trimming: 3 bases; junction bases outside the gene matches: 1. The CDR3 totals 13 residues. Germline values: CDR1 SGHRS, CDR2 YFSETQ. Here the CDR3 reads CASSSGLEETQYF. CDR3 bases: TGCGCCAGCAGCTCGGGACTAGAAGAGACCCAGTACTTC. Supplemented by reference TRBV5-1 and TRBJ2-5, the full variable domain reads KAGVTQTPRYLIKTRGQQVTLSCSPISGHRSVSWYQQTPGQGLQFLFEYFSETQRNKGNFPGRFSGRQFSNSRSEMNVSTLELGDSALYLCASSSGLEETQYFGPGTRLLVL.

The V gene is TRBV5-1, the J gene TRBJ2-1; 9 positions agree with TRBD1. J lost 10 bases, V lost 4 bases, and 6 bases had no gene match. The CDR3 totals 13 residues. Germline CDR1 reads SGHRS; CDR2 reads YFSETQ. This CDR3 is CASSDRTGVEQFF. As DNA, the CDR3 is TGCGCCAGCAGCGATCGGACAGGGGTCGAGCAGTTCTTC.

This chain links TRBV7-8 with TRBJ2-3, with 15 bases matching TRBD2. The junction had 7 bases not matched to a gene; V was cut back by 6 bases and J by 0 bases. The CDR3 covers 18 residues. From germline, CDR1 is SGHVS and CDR2 FQNEAQ. The CDR3 reads CASSSGLAGGRSTDTQYF. The CDR3 DNA reads TGTGCCAGCAGTTCAGGACTAGCGGGAGGGAGAAGCACAGATACGCAGTATTTT.

This sequence joins TRBV5-1 and TRBJ2-2, with D hard to call. Germline CDR1 and CDR2: SGHRS and YFSETQ. V lost 4 bases, J lost 10 bases, and 11 bases lay in between. There are 12 residues in the CDR3. CDR3 sequence (DNA): TGCGCCAGCAGCCATCCAAGCTCGGAGCTGTTTTTT. Its protein product is CASSHPSSELFF.

This chain joins TRBV6-5 and TRBJ1-1; 11 bases are shared with TRBD1. CDR3 length: 16 residues. V gave up 4 bases and J gave up 4 bases; unmatched junction bases: 8. Germline CDR1 and CDR2: MNHEY and SVGAGI. DNA for the CDR3: TGTGCCAGCAGTTCCGGGACAGGGGGGGTTTCCACTGAAGCTTTCTTT. Translated: CASSSGTGGVSTEAFF.

The chain employs TRBV28 and TRBJ1-1; maybe TRBD1 (6 bases). CDR3 length: 14 residues. Trimming removed 5 bases from V and 4 bases from J, with 14 bases in between. CDR1 MDHEN and CDR2 SYDVKM come from the germline V gene. This CDR3 is CASSTVSGVTEAFF. CDR3 DNA sequence: TGTGCCAGCAGTACAGTGTCAGGGGTCACTGAAGCTTTCTTT.

The V gene is TRBV7-3, the J gene TRBJ1-6, with 8 nucleotides matching TRBD1. Per germline, CDR1 SGHTA and CDR2 FQGTGA. The junction had 3 bases not matched to a gene; V was cut back by 5 bases and J by 6 bases. This CDR3 comprises 14 residues. This chain's CDR3 is CASSRQGTNSPLHF. In DNA form, the CDR3 reads TGTGCCAGCAGCCGACAGGGGACTAATTCACCCCTCCACTTT.

The chain carries TRBV7-9 and TRBJ1-2; 7 bases line up with TRBD1. V was clipped by 2 bases and J by 1 base; unmatched bases: 7. Germline V gives CDR1 SEHNR, CDR2 FQNEAQ (reference sequence). This CDR3 has 16 amino acids. The CDR3 region is CASSLRYDRVNYGYTF. CDR3 DNA sequence: TGTGCCAGCAGCTTAAGATATGACAGGGTTAACTATGGCTACACCTTC.

The chain couples TRBV5-6 to TRBJ1-1, with D unresolved. Germline CDR1 is SGHDT and CDR2 is YYEEEE. Trimming shortened V by 0 bases and J by 3 bases, and 6 bases separated the two germline ends. CDR3 length: 13 residues. The CDR3 is CASSLGQYTEAFF. CDR3 bases: TGTGCCAGCAGCTTGGGACAATACACTGAAGCTTTCTTT.

The genes are TRBV7-9 and TRBJ2-1; 7 positions match TRBD2. J gave up 8 bases and V 4 bases, and 11 bases lay outside the gene matches. CDR1 is SEHNR and CDR2 is FQNEAQ in the germline V gene (reference sequence). The CDR3 loop spans 15 amino acids. The CDR3 sequence is CASSSRAGEADEQFF. In nucleotides, the CDR3 is TGTGCCAGCAGCTCCAGGGCGGGGGAGGCCGATGAGCAGTTCTTC.

V gene TRBV13 combines with J gene TRBJ2-7, with 8 bases that match TRBD1. This CDR3 has 18 amino acids. CDR1 and CDR2 (germline): PRHDT, FYEKMQ (reference sequence). V was clipped by 5 bases and J by 0 bases; unmatched bases: 15. CDR3 nucleotide sequence: TGTGCCAGCAGCCCTACCACCGCGCGGGACAGGAGCTCCTACGAGCAGTACTTC. Translation: CASSPTTARDRSSYEQYF.

This clone was counted only a few times. The rearrangement links TRBV11-3 to TRBJ2-2, with a weak D call TRBD2 (5 bases). Germline assignment: CDR1 SGHNT and CDR2 YENEEA. Deletions cut 6 bases from V and 1 base from J, with 12 bases between. CDR3 length: 15 residues. Here the CDR3 DNA reads TGTGCCAGCAGTCCCGGTGGAGGGAACACCGGGGAGCTGTTTTTT. Its protein is CASSPGGGNTGELFF.

Remarks on this clone: Germline and junction disagree at one end, which may indicate a read error. The chain is built from TRBV18 and TRBJ1-4; D remains unclear. Germline CDR1 is KGHSH and CDR2 is LQKENI. CDR3 size: 14 residues. CDR3 nucleotides: TGTGCCAGCTCACCAGCTGCAACTAGTGAAAAACTGTTTTTT. The encoded protein is CASSPAATSEKLFF.